This T cell receptor (beta chain) comes out of a study of CD8+ T cells in alopecia areata. Findings and limits, study-wide: Having just one nonresponder leaves the connection between baseline CD8+ expansion and response unresolved.

Details on this clone: The antigen is unknown.

Germline-derived CDR1 and CDR2 are SGHTA and FQGTGA. There are 14 residues in the CDR3. With 0 bases removed from V and 7 bases from J, the gap between germline ends came to 9 bases. cDNA serving as the sequencing template came from extracted, reverse transcribed RNA. The assay was immunoSEQ multiplex PCR, and TCRdb's table has in-frame clones only and misses some. In the table there are about 210,000 clones, under 70% of which are singletons. Described treatment: oral pan-JAK inhibitor, 5-10 mg twice daily. Specimen: CD4+ T cells sorted from blood, collected at week 4, from a patient treated with tofacitinib. The TCR sequence derives from a human donor with alopecia areata. The chain joins TRBV7-3 to TRBJ2-2, with D possibly being TRBD1 (6 bases). The CDR3 nucleotides read TGTGCCAGCAGCTTAACCCTACAGGGCGGGGAGCTGTTTTTT. Translated, it gives CASSLTLQGGELFF.